One sample yielded the 13 T cell receptor beta chains listed below, sequenced in a study of T cells after yellow fever vaccination. TCRdb called the 5' RACE reads again in MiXCR, with one record for every CDR3 protein. The top ten hold roughly a quarter of the sample, which has under 55,000 distinct CDR3 sequences, less than 8% seen once. The sequences come from CD8+ T cells not binding an NS4B(214-222) dextramer, sorted from PBMCs, collected about 49 days after the first yellow fever vaccination. The receptor set was obtained from a man aged 18 to 29 who received the YFV17D yellow fever vaccine.

There are many counts of this clonotype. The rearrangement joins TRBV4-1 to TRBJ2-1, with D possibly matching TRBD2 (7 bases). The CDR3 sequence is 15 residues long. The germline gives CDR1 MGHRA, CDR2 YSYEKL. V was trimmed by 8 bases and J by 7 bases, leaving 21 bases between them. The CDR3 DNA follows: TGCGCCAGCGGACCCCTAGAAAGGGGGGGTAATGAGCAGTTCTTC. Protein product: CASGPLERGGNEQFF.

This clonotype was seen repeatedly, ten times or more. This sequence joins TRBV7-2 and TRBJ2-7; 12 nucleotides match TRBD2. J was trimmed by 6 bases and V by 3 bases; bases with no gene match: 6. The V gene's germline CDR1 is SGHTA and CDR2 FQGNSA. CDR3 length: 15 amino acids. CDR3 coding DNA: TGTGCCAGCAGCTTTTGGACTAGCGGGGCTGGCGAGCAGTACTTC. This gives the protein CASSFWTSGAGEQYF.

This clonotype was counted at least ten times. The chain recombines TRBV5-1 with TRBJ1-1; D ambiguous. The CDR3 is 12 residues long. The V gene's germline CDR1 is SGHRS and CDR2 YFSETQ. V lost 5 bases to trimming and J lost 4 bases, with 9 bases between them. Here the CDR3 DNA reads TGCGCCAGCAGAGGAGGAGGCACTGAAGCTTTCTTT. Encoded protein: CASRGGGTEAFF.

This clonotype was seen a few times. The rearrangement links TRBV30 to TRBJ2-3; maybe TRBD1 (6 bases). The CDR3 totals 13 residues. CDR1 is GTSNPN, CDR2 SVGIG, per germline (reference sequence). The V end lost 5 bases, the J end lost 1 base, and 10 bases lay between the germline ends. The CDR3 region has the DNA TGTGCCTGGGCCTGGACAGGCACAGATACGCAGTATTTT. Protein sequence: CAWAWTGTDTQYF.

This clonotype was detected ten times or more. The chain uses TRBV7-2 and TRBJ2-3; TRBD2 aligns across 12 bases. The CDR3 extends over 15 amino acids. With V trimmed by 5 bases and J by 4 bases, 4 bases remained unmatched. The germline V gene has CDR1 SGHTA and CDR2 FQGNSA. CDR3 amino acids: CASSPSGGAADTQYF. CDR3 DNA: TGTGCCAGCAGCCCTAGCGGGGGGGCCGCAGATACGCAGTATTTT.

Many counts were recorded for this clonotype. V is TRBV6-2 or TRBV6-3 and J is TRBJ2-7; no reliable D call. The CDR3 runs to 13 residues. Germline assignment: CDR1 MNHEY and CDR2 SVGEGT. The ends were cut back, 0 bases at V and 5 bases at J, with 8 bases in the middle. CDR3 protein: CASSYSLRHEQYF. In DNA form, the CDR3 reads TGTGCCAGCAGTTACTCTCTACGCCACGAGCAGTACTTC.

This clonotype has at least ten counts. V usage is TRBV29-1 and J usage is TRBJ1-5, with D unclear. Germline CDR1 SQVTM, CDR2 ANQGSEA. The CDR3 covers 13 residues. The CDR3 spells CRLRICGNQPQHF. Written as DNA, the CDR3 is TGCAGGCTGAGGATATGCGGCAATCAGCCCCAGCATTTT.

This sequence joins TRBV11-3 and TRBJ2-1; D uncertain. With 3 bases removed from V and 9 bases from J, the gap between germline ends came to 18 bases. Germline CDR1 and CDR2: SGHNT and YENEEA. CDR3 length: 15 residues. The CDR3: CASSFPARRIGEQFF. The CDR3 DNA is TGTGCCAGCAGCTTCCCAGCCCGTCGAATAGGTGAGCAGTTCTTC.

This clonotype has ten or more counts. The chain uses TRBV4-1 and TRBJ1-1; possibly TRBD1 for D (5 bases). Per the germline V gene, CDR1 is MGHRA and CDR2 is YSYEKL. Trimming stripped 1 base from V and 4 bases from J, with 10 bases between. There are 14 residues in the CDR3. The CDR3 reads CASSQAGTATEAFF. Written as DNA, the CDR3 is TGCGCCAGCAGCCAAGCCGGGACGGCCACTGAAGCTTTCTTT.

The J gene is TRBJ2-3, the V gene TRBV2, with TRBD2 identical over 8 bases. Germline lookup yields CDR1 SNHLY and CDR2 FYNNEI. V dropped 3 bases and J dropped 2; count of bases not matched to a gene: 7. The CDR3 spans 16 residues. CDR3 coding DNA: TGTGCCAGCAGTGAGAGAGCGGGGGCTTTCACAGATACGCAGTATTTT. Protein sequence: CASSERAGAFTDTQYF.

The sample holds a few counts of this clonotype. J is TRBJ1-3 and V is TRBV29-1; D is perhaps TRBD1 (6 bases). Per germline, CDR1 SQVTM and CDR2 ANQGSEA. V lost 7 bases and J lost 0, with 13 bases in between. The CDR3 sequence is 14 residues long. The CDR3 DNA reads as TGCAGCGCGATGCAGGGGAACTCTGGAAACACCATATATTTT. Encoded protein: CSAMQGNSGNTIYF.

The chain recombines TRBV4-1 with TRBJ1-1, with D possibly matching TRBD1 (6 bases). CDR3 length: 15 amino acids. The V end was cut by 1 base, the J end by 4 bases, with 13 bases between. The germline CDR1 and CDR2 sequences are MGHRA and YSYEKL. CDR3: CASSQVPGAITEAFF. Written as DNA, the CDR3 is TGCGCCAGCAGCCAAGTCCCAGGGGCCATCACTGAAGCTTTCTTT.

This clonotype was counted only a few times. The CDR3 region is CASSHPSGNEQFF. The CDR3 DNA reads TGTGCCAGCAGCCACCCCTCGGGCAATGAGCAGTTCTTC. V and J are TRBV12-3 or TRBV12-4 and TRBJ2-1, with D hard to call. V gave up 6 bases and J gave up 6 bases, with 12 bases separating them. CDR3 size: 13 residues.